The 15 T cell receptor beta chains below come from one sample, sequenced in a study of long-term antiretroviral therapy in people with HIV. Samples were assayed with immunoSEQ v3.0 at survey level. The protocol was immunoSEQ multiplex PCR, while the TCRdb copy is restricted to in-frame clones and leaves out a portion. The data hold some 9,600 clones, with 65% to 85% observed a single time. This sample comprised unsorted PBMCs, obtained 0.3 years before starting antiretroviral therapy. These receptors originate from a man between 25 and 39 years old with HIV.

The chain recombines TRBV7-2 with TRBJ2-1; a possible D gene is TRBD1 (5 bases). The ends were cut back, 5 bases at V and 0 bases at J, with 14 bases in the middle. The CDR3 consists of 16 residues. Germline CDR1 is SGHTA and CDR2 is FQGNSA. The CDR3: CASSPQGPSSYNEQFF. Written as DNA, the CDR3 is TGTGCCAGCAGCCCCCAGGGCCCGAGCTCCTACAATGAGCAGTTCTTC.

The J gene is TRBJ2-7, the V gene TRBV5-4, with TRBD2 matching over 12 bases. V lost 4 bases, J lost 4 bases, and 6 bases stayed unmatched. The CDR3 totals 15 residues. Per the germline V gene, CDR1 is SGHNT and CDR2 is YYREEE (reference sequence). DNA of the CDR3: TGTGCCAGCAGCATTCTAGCGGGGGGGAATTACGAGCAGTACTTC. This gives the protein CASSILAGGNYEQYF.

This clone was found a few times. The chain is built from TRBV2 and TRBJ1-5, with 8 positions matching TRBD1. The J segment lost 2 bases and the V segment lost 6 bases, leaving 9 bases of the junction unmatched. CDR3 length: 16 residues. From germline, CDR1 is SNHLY and CDR2 FYNNEI. The CDR3 DNA is TGTGCCAGCAGCCCCCCAGGGGGCAGAGGCAATCAGCCCCAGCATTTT. Protein product: CASSPPGGRGNQPQHF.

CDR3 in DNA: TGTGCCAGCACGACCTTGGGGGCGGCCGGGGAGCTGTTTTTT. Protein product: CASTTLGAAGELFF. The chain uses TRBV18 and TRBJ2-2, with a tentative D call TRBD1 (6 bases). CDR3 length: 14 residues. V was trimmed by 8 bases and J by 6 bases, leaving 16 bases between them. CDR1 is KGHSH, CDR2 LQKENI, per germline. The variable domain in full, with the rest retrieved from reference TRBV18 and TRBJ2-2, is NAGVMQNPRHLVRRRGQEARLRCSPMKGHSHVYWYRQLPEEGLKFMVYLQKENIIDESGMPKERFSAEFPKEGPSILRIQQVVRGDSAAYFCASTTLGAAGELFFGEGSRLTVL.

V and J are TRBV4-3 and TRBJ2-5, with D maybe TRBD2 (6 bases). CDR3 length: 14 residues. The V gene lost 1 base and the J gene lost 5 bases, with 11 bases spanning the gap. Per the germline V gene, CDR1 is LGHNA and CDR2 is YSLEER. The CDR3 DNA sequence: TGCGCCAGCAGCCAAGGACTAGGCCCGGAGACCCAGTACTTC. Its translation is CASSQGLGPETQYF.

The chain links TRBV6-6 to TRBJ1-5; TRBD1 agrees at 7 bases. CDR3 length: 14 residues. Losses at the gene ends were 4 bases for V and 2 bases for J; bases not matched to a gene: 2. Germline CDR1 is MNHNY and CDR2 is SVGAGI (reference sequence). The CDR3 here is CASSSTGGNQPQHF. DNA for the CDR3: TGTGCCAGCAGTTCTACAGGGGGCAATCAGCCCCAGCATTTT.

The chain employs TRBV9 and TRBJ1-2, with 10 bases matching TRBD1. CDR1 and CDR2 (germline): SGDLS, YYNGEE. Germline trimming cut 3 bases from V and 8 bases from J; bases unmatched to any gene: 4. There are 13 residues in the CDR3. In nucleotides, the CDR3 is TGTGCCAGCAGCGAGGACAGGGGGAACGGCTACACCTTC. Residues: CASSEDRGNGYTF.

This chain connects TRBV18 to TRBJ2-7, with TRBD1 matching over 9 bases. The CDR3 extends over 15 amino acids. J gave up 5 bases and V 0 bases, and 5 bases lay outside the gene matches. From germline, CDR1 is KGHSH and CDR2 LQKENI. DNA of the CDR3: TGTGCCAGCTCACCACCCGGGACAGGGAGAGACGAGCAGTACTTC. It yields the protein CASSPPGTGRDEQYF.

The CDR3 region is CASSLWANNQPQHF. As DNA, the CDR3 is TGTGCCAGCAGCTTGTGGGCTAACAATCAGCCCCAGCATTTT. V is TRBV5-6 and J is TRBJ1-5; D remains ambiguous. Germline V gene sequence: CDR1 SGHDT, CDR2 YYEEEE. Trimming pared 1 base from V and 3 bases from J, leaving 8 bases between. The CDR3 is 14 residues long.

This clone showed up just once. This rearrangement joins TRBV18 to TRBJ1-1; the D is unclear. Trimming removed 6 bases from V and 2 bases from J, with 13 bases in between. CDR1 and CDR2 (germline): KGHSH, LQKENI. The CDR3 spans 14 residues. The chain's CDR3 is CASSGRSANTEAFF. DNA for the CDR3: TGTGCCAGCTCGGGCCGGTCCGCCAACACTGAAGCTTTCTTT.

This clone was seen a few times. The gene calls are TRBV29-1 and TRBJ2-2, with TRBD1 matching 9 bases. With V trimmed by 7 bases and J by 7 bases, 7 bases remained unmatched. The CDR3 spans 13 residues. The germline CDR1 and CDR2 sequences are SQVTM and ANQGSEA. The CDR3 loop is CSATGGAGGELFF. CDR3 DNA: TGCAGCGCTACAGGGGGCGCGGGCGGGGAGCTGTTTTTT.

The chain combines TRBV28 with TRBJ2-3, with 7 bases matching TRBD1. This CDR3 comprises 15 residues. CDR1 is MDHEN and CDR2 is SYDVKM in the germline V gene. Germline trimming cut 5 bases from V and 5 bases from J; bases unmatched to any gene: 10. CDR3 nucleotide sequence: TGTGCCAGCAGTCAAATCATAAGGGGGCTAGATACGCAGTATTTT. It codes for CASSQIIRGLDTQYF.

V and J are TRBV5-1 and TRBJ1-5; a weak D match, TRBD1 (5 bases). The germline gives CDR1 SGHRS, CDR2 YFSETQ. Trimming stripped 0 bases from V and 5 bases from J, with 15 bases between. This CDR3 region has 16 residues. The DNA for the CDR3 is TGCGCCAGCAGCTTGGGGACGGGGCTCAGTGATCAGCCCCAGCATTTT. It specifies CASSLGTGLSDQPQHF.

The rearrangement links TRBV10-2 to TRBJ1-2; D is ambiguous. The CDR3 runs to 13 residues. Germline V gives CDR1 WSHSY, CDR2 SAAADI. Trimming took off 2 bases at V and 8 bases at J, with 12 bases between the two ends. In DNA form, the CDR3 reads TGCGCCAGCAGTGAGGGGTCACTGAGGGGCTACACCTTC. Translated, it gives CASSEGSLRGYTF.

For the CDR3, the DNA is TGTGCCAGCAGCTTAGCATCGGCAGGCAATAATTCACCCCTCCACTTT. Its protein product is CASSLASAGNNSPLHF. The chain carries TRBV11-2 and TRBJ1-6; no definite D call. The CDR3 extends over 16 amino acids. Trimming removed 1 base at V and 5 bases at J, with 12 bases between. Germline assignment: CDR1 SGHAT and CDR2 FQNNGV.